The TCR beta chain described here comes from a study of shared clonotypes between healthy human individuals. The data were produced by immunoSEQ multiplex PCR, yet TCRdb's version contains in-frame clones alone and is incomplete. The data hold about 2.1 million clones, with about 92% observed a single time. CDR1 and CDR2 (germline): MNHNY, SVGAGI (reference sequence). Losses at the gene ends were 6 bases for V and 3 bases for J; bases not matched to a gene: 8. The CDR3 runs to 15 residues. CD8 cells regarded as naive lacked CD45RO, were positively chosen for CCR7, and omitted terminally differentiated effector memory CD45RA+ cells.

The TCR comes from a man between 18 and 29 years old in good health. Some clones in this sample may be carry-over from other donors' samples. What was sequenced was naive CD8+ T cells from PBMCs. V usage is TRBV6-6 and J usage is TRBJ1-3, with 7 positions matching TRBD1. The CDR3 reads CASSQGEGIGNTIYF. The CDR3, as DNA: TGTGCCAGCAGCCAGGGGGAAGGGATTGGAAACACCATATATTTT.